Sequencing of this T cell receptor beta chain was carried out in a study of monozygotic twins with inflammatory bowel disease. Investigators pulled total RNA out of whole blood and did not sort T cells. The authors made each sample's cDNA in eight separate reactions. TCRdb reanalyzed the 5' RACE reads, giving one entry per CDR3 protein sequence and no DNA. Recorded for this sample: more than 300,000 distinct CDR3 sequences. The germline V gene encodes CDR1 MNHEY and CDR2 SMNVEV (reference sequence). The CDR3 covers 13 residues. The rearrangement links TRBV27 to TRBJ2-3. The specimen sequenced was blood. The TCR sequence derives from a human donor with ulcerative colitis or Crohn's disease, or a healthy co-twin of an affected twin (not recorded which). CDR3 sequence: CASSLSGKHTQYF.